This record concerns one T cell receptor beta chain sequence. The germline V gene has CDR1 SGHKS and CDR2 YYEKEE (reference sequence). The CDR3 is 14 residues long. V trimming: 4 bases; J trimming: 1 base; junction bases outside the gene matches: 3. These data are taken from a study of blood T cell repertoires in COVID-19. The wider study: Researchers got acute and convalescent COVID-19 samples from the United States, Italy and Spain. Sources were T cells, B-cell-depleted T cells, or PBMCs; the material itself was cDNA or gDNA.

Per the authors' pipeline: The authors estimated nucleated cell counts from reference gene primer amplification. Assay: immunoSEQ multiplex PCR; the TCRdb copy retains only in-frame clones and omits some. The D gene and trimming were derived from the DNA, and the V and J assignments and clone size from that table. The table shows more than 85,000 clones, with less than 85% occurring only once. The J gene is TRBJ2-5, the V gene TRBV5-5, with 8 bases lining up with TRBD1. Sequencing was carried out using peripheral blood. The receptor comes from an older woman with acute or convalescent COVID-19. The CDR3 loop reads CASSRTGFQETQYF. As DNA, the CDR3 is TGTGCCAGCAGCCGGACAGGGTTCCAAGAGACCCAGTACTTC. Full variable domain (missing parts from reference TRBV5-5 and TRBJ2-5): DAGVTQSPTHLIKTRGQQVTLRCSPISGHKSVSWYQQVLGQGPQFIFQYYEKEERGRGNFPDRFSARQFPNYSSELNVNALLLGDSALYLCASSRTGFQETQYFGPGTRLLVL.